This is a list of T cell receptor beta chains from one sample in a study of Tregs in tolerant kidney transplant recipients. Some clones are missing from TCRdb's copy, which holds only in-frame ones; the method was immunoSEQ multiplex PCR. The sample lists 50,000 or so clones, 91% occurring once. Sequencing was carried out using Tregs from blood. The receptors were gathered from a human donor in good health. Each CDR3 is given with its conserved first and last residue. Fields, in order: V gene, clone size, D gene, J gene, CDR3 DNA, CDR3 protein. A D gene is named only where the DNA matches it firmly. Clone size appears in some rows only: once, few, many, or a class for an expanded clone.

>TRBV6-6|-|TRBD1|TRBJ1-2
TGTGCCAGCAGCTCGACAGGGCTTGCCTATGGCTACACCTTC
CASSSTGLAYGYTF
>TRBV5-1|-|-|TRBJ2-7
TGCGCCAGCAGCTATGGCGCCACCTACGAGCAGTACTTC
CASSYGATYEQYF
>TRBV5-1|-|TRBD1|TRBJ1-2
TGCGCCAGCAGCCCCCCGGCAGGGGGCTATGGCTACACCTTC
CASSPPAGGYGYTF
>TRBV6-1|-|TRBD1|TRBJ1-1
TGTGCCAGCACCCGACAGGGGAACACTGAAGCTTTCTTT
CASTRQGNTEAFF
>TRBV27|-|-|TRBJ2-1
TGTGCCAGCAGTTTATCGCAAATTCCGGGACTCAGCTCCTACAATGAGCAGTTCTTC
CASSLSQIPGLSSYNEQFF
>TRBV4-1|-|-|TRBJ1-2
TGCGCCAGCAGCCAAACCAGGGACTATGGCTACACCTTC
CASSQTRDYGYTF
>TRBV5-8|once|-|TRBJ1-2
TGTGCCAGCAGCCCCCGGACGCGCCCGGGGGGCTACACCTTC
CASSPRTRPGGYTF
>TRBV5-1|-|-|TRBJ1-4
TGCGCCAGCAGCAAGTTACAGGGCGATAATGAAAAACTGTTTTTT
CASSKLQGDNEKLFF
>TRBV5-1|few|TRBD1|TRBJ2-2
TGCGCCAGCAGCTTGTGGGGGACAGGGGGCGAGGAGCTGTTTTTT
CASSLWGTGGEELFF
>TRBV18|-|-|TRBJ2-5
TGTGCCAGCTCACCACCGTCAGCGGAAGAGACCCAGTACTTC
CASSPPSAEETQYF
>TRBV4-2|-|-|TRBJ2-5
TGTGCCAGCAGCCAAGATCGGACTATCGGGGGAGAGACCCAGTACTTC
CASSQDRTIGGETQYF
>TRBV5-1|-|-|TRBJ2-5
TGCGCCAGCAGCTTGCACCCGGCGGTCGAGACCCAGTACTTC
CASSLHPAVETQYF
>TRBV7-9|-|-|TRBJ1-2
TGTGCCAGCAGCCCCACAATAACCCCCAGGGGACCTAACTATGGCTACACCTTC
CASSPTITPRGPNYGYTF
>TRBV5-1|-|TRBD1|TRBJ2-4
TGCGCCAGCAGCTTGGGTGTGGGGGAGACAGGGGAAAACATTCAGTACTTC
CASSLGVGETGENIQYF
>TRBV7-7|-|-|TRBJ2-2
TGTGCTAGCAGCTTAGCGTTAACGGAGGAGCTGTTTTTT
CASSLALTEELFF
>TRBV5-1|-|-|TRBJ2-3
TGCGCCAGCAGCCTGTCCACAGATACGCAGTATTTT
CASSLSTDTQYF
>TRBV4-1|-|TRBD2|TRBJ2-5
TGCGCCAGCAGCCAACTCGGGACCCGCGGGGGGGAGACCCAGTACTTC
CASSQLGTRGGETQYF
>TRBV11-2|few|TRBD2|TRBJ2-2
TGTGCCAGCAGCTCTAGCGGGGGGGCGGTCGGGGAGCTGTTTTTT
CASSSSGGAVGELFF
>TRBV27|-|-|TRBJ1-4
TGTGCCAGCAGGGAACAGGGTCTTGGTGAAAAACTGTTTTTT
CASREQGLGEKLFF
>TRBV10-1|-|TRBD1|TRBJ2-2
TGCGCCAGCAGAGCCGACAGGGGGGGAACCGGGGAGCTGTTTTTT
CASRADRGGTGELFF
>TRBV9|-|TRBD1|TRBJ1-2
TGTGCCAGCAGCGTAGAGGGACAGGTCTATGGCTACACCTTC
CASSVEGQVYGYTF
>TRBV30|-|-|TRBJ1-6
TGTGCCTGGAGCCTCGGGCTCAATTCACCCCTCCACTTT
CAWSLGLNSPLHF
>TRBV2|-|TRBD1|TRBJ1-1
TGTGCCAGCAGAGGGGGCAGGGTGAACACTGAAGCTTTCTTT
CASRGGRVNTEAFF